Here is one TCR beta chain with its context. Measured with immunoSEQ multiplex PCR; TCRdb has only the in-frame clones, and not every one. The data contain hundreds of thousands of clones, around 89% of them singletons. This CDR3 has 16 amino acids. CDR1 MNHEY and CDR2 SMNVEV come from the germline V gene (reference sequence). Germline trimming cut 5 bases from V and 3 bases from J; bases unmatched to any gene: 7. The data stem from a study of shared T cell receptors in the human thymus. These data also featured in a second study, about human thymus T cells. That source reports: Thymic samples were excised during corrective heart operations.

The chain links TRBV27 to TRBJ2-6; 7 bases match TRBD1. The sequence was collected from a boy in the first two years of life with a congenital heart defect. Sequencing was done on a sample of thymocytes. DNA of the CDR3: TGTGCCAGCAGTCCGCAGGGGGTCTTTGGGGCCAACGTCCTGACTTTC. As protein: CASSPQGVFGANVLTF.